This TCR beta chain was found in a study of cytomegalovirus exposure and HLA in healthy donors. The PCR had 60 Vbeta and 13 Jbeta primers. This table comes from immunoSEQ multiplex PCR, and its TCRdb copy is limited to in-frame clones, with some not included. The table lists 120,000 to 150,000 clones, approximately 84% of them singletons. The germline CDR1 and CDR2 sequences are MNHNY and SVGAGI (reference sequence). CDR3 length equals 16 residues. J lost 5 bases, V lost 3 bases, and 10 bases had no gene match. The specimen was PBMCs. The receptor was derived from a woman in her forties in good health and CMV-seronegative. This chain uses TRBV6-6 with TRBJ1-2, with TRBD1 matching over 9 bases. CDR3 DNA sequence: TGTGCCAGCAGTTATTACGCGACAGGGGGTTCGTATGGCTACACCTTC. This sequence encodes CASSYYATGGSYGYTF.